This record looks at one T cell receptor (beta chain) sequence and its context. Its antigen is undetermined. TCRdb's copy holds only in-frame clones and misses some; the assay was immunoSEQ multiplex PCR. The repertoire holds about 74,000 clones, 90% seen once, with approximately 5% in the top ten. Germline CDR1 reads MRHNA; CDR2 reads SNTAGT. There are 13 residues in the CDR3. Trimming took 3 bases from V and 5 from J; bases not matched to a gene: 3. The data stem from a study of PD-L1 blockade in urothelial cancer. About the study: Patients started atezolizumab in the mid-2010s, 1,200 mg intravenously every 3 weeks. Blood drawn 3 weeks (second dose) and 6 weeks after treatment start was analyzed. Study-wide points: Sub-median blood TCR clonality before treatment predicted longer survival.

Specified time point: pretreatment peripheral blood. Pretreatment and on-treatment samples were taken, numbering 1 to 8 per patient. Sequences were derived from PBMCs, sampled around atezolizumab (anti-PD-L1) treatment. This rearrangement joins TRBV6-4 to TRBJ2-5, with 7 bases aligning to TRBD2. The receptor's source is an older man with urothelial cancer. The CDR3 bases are TGTGCCAGCAGTGAAATCGGGGGGGAGACCCAGTACTTC. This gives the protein CASSEIGGETQYF.